This TCR beta chain was recovered during a study of T cell changes during pregnancy in multiple sclerosis. Method: immunoSEQ multiplex PCR; TCRdb's copy keeps in-frame clones and lacks some. The sample contains about 40,000 clones, roughly nine tenths of which appear only once. Germline V lookup: CDR1 MGHRA, CDR2 YSYEKL. The junction had 10 bases not matched to a gene; V was cut back by 1 base and J by 5 bases. CDR3 length equals 17 residues. The sequencing used CD4+ T cells from peripheral blood mononuclear cells, collected after pregnancy. The receptor's source is a female donor with multiple sclerosis, enrolled in a pregnancy study. This chain joins TRBV4-1 and TRBJ2-1; 8 nucleotides agree with TRBD2. The CDR3 protein is CASSQVGRTSRNNEQFF. For the CDR3, the DNA is TGCGCCAGCAGCCAAGTAGGACGGACTAGCAGAAACAATGAGCAGTTCTTC.